The 5 T cell receptor beta chains in this list originate from one sample, sequenced in a study of response to subunit inactivated influenza vaccine. TCRdb processed the RT-PCR reads anew with MiXCR; each CDR3 protein has one entry. Of 560,000 or so distinct CDR3 sequences in the sample, roughly 8.2% are singletons; the top ten hold over 10%. The sequencing here drew on PBMCs from blood, taken less than 25 months after vaccination. These receptors all stem from a man between 50 and 75 years old who received an inactivated influenza vaccine.

This clonotype has a handful of counts. The chain is built from TRBV28 and TRBJ2-7, with 12 bases identical to TRBD2. Germline CDR1 and CDR2: MDHEN and SYDVKM. The CDR3 sequence is 17 residues long. Trimming took 2 bases from V and 2 from J; bases not matched to a gene: 7. The CDR3 DNA reads TGTGCCAGCAGTTTAGTGACTAGCGGGAGAAGCACCTACGAGCAGTACTTC. Protein: CASSLVTSGRSTYEQYF.

In its sample, this clonotype was seen many times. The chain combines TRBV5-5 with TRBJ2-3; tentative D call: TRBD1 (6 bases). The CDR3 sequence is 15 residues long. Germline CDR1 reads SGHKS; CDR2 reads YYEKEE (reference sequence). Trimming removed 0 bases at V and 2 bases at J, with 10 bases between. This CDR3 reads CASSLDRAYTDTQYF. CDR3 in DNA: TGTGCCAGCAGCTTGGACAGGGCGTACACAGATACGCAGTATTTT.

The genes are TRBV6-6 and TRBJ1-2; 8 bases agree with TRBD1. From germline, CDR1 is MNHNY and CDR2 SVGAGI (reference sequence). Trimming removed 7 bases from V and 2 bases from J; junction bases left unmatched: 3. The CDR3 has 13 residues. CDR3: CASTGQENYGYTF. In DNA, the CDR3 is TGTGCCAGCACGGGACAGGAGAACTATGGCTACACCTTC.

The rearrangement uses TRBV28 and TRBJ2-2; D is possibly TRBD1 (6 bases). CDR3 length: 15 residues. CDR1 and CDR2 (germline): MDHEN, SYDVKM. The ends were cut back, 0 bases at V and 10 bases at J, with 15 bases in the middle. The CDR3 DNA sequence: TGTGCCAGCAGTTTATGGAAAACAGGGAAATCGGAGCTGTTTTTT. Translated: CASSLWKTGKSELFF.

The chain recombines TRBV20-1 with TRBJ2-1, with 11 nucleotides matching TRBD2. CDR3 size: 17 residues. Germline V gene lookup returns CDR1 DFQATT and CDR2 SNEGSKA (reference sequence). V lost 2 bases to trimming and J lost 0 bases; unmatched junction nucleotides: 6. CDR3 coding DNA: TGCAGTGCTAGAACTAGCGGGGGCACGAGCTCCTACAATGAGCAGTTCTTC. Translating gives CSARTSGGTSSYNEQFF.